This T cell receptor (beta chain) was captured by sequencing in a study of cytomegalovirus exposure and HLA in healthy donors. Findings of the study overall: Cytomegalovirus association was assigned to about 180 TCR beta chains. CMV serostatus stood as the only immune exposure information on hand.

Turning to this clone: Its antigen is unidentified.

This CDR3 has 14 residues. CDR1 and CDR2 from the germline V gene are SGDLS and YYNGEE. The ends lost 0 bases at V and 1 base at J; junction bases unmatched: 0. PCR was performed using 60 Vbeta and 13 Jbeta primers. Original processing methods: Counted up in a later analysis, unique TCR beta chains came to some 72 million, with about 10 million shared. Profiled with immunoSEQ multiplex PCR; TCRdb holds only in-frame clones, not every one. For V, J and clone size, that table is used; D and trimming come from the DNA. The profile covers about 97,000 clones, with about four fifths appearing a single time and more than 5% taken by the ten largest.

The V and J genes are TRBV9 and TRBJ1-1, with 7 nucleotides matching TRBD1. The clonotype was recovered from a man aged 40-49 years in good health and CMV-seropositive. Sequencing input: PBMCs. For the CDR3, the DNA is TGTGCCAGCAGCGTAGCAGGGGGGAACACTGAAGCTTTCTTT. This sequence encodes CASSVAGGNTEAFF.